Listed below are T cell receptor beta chains from one sample, sequenced in a study of T cells after yellow fever vaccination. TCRdb reprocessed the 5' RACE reads via MiXCR and lists one record per CDR3 protein. Found here are some 500,000 distinct CDR3 sequences, roughly 12% of them singletons; the top ten hold 11% to 15%. Sequenced material: PBMCs, taken on the day of the yellow fever booster vaccination. The receptor set was obtained from a man under 40 who received the YFV17D yellow fever vaccine. The conserved cysteine and the conserved F or W are not part of the CDR3 here. The order of the fields is V gene, CDR3 length, J gene, CDR3 protein.

V: TRBV5-1
length: 14
J: TRBJ2-1
CDR3: ASSWGGGHSYNEQF

V: TRBV5-6
length: 13
J: TRBJ2-7
CDR3: ASSFFIASPYEQY

V: TRBV7-2
length: 14
J: TRBJ2-7
CDR3: ASSLAAGVRVYEQY

V: TRBV15
length: 13
J: TRBJ2-7
CDR3: ATSSGPAESYEQY

V: TRBV7-2
length: 14
J: TRBJ2-7
CDR3: ASSPRTSGRRYEQY

V: TRBV20-1
length: 14
J: TRBJ2-1
CDR3: SAKPTGGLTYNEQF

V: TRBV27
length: 14
J: TRBJ2-5
CDR3: ASSFFRQGYQETQY

V: TRBV20-1
length: 12
J: TRBJ2-7
CDR3: SASWTGRSNEQY

V: TRBV20-1
length: 12
J: TRBJ2-5
CDR3: SARGREVQETQY

V: TRBV5-4
length: 12
J: TRBJ2-1
CDR3: ATSGVSSYNEQF

V: TRBV20-1
length: 11
J: TRBJ1-1
CDR3: SARSDRHTEAF

V: TRBV6-1
length: 12
J: TRBJ1-1
CDR3: ASSPSAGRTEAF

V: TRBV6-5
length: 13
J: TRBJ1-5
CDR3: ASSSGGGAGQPQH

V: TRBV5-1
length: 11
J: TRBJ2-3
CDR3: ASTLRGKDTQY

V: TRBV20-1
length: 13
J: TRBJ1-1
CDR3: SAQRTAPMNTEAF

V: TRBV29-1
length: 12
J: TRBJ2-3
CDR3: SGNARGRADTQY

V: TRBV6-5
length: 13
J: TRBJ1-5
CDR3: ASSYSGTTNQPQH

V: TRBV6-5
length: 14
J: TRBJ2-1
CDR3: ASSYRSSGRAGEQF

V: TRBV11-2
length: 14
J: TRBJ2-3
CDR3: ASIRGDILGGDTQY

V: TRBV5-6
length: 14
J: TRBJ1-6
CDR3: ASSPSGPTYNSPLH